These T cell receptor delta chains were read from a single sample in a study of gamma-delta T cells after stem cell transplantation. TCRdb re-called the RT-PCR reads via CATT. The data contain around 10,000 delta-chain clones, 1.3% of them singletons. Specimen: gamma-delta T cells. These receptors all stem from a human donor. It is not recorded whose cells these are; they may come from a transplant donor. Both conserved end residues are part of each CDR3. The D gene is left open where the match is weak. Size is stated for part of the rows, as once, few or many counts, or as a class when the clone is expanded.

d_gene	v_gene	j_gene	abundance	CDR3aa	CDR3nt
NA	TRDV2	TRDJ1	medium-sized	CACDTLGVSTDKLIF	TGTGCCTGTGACACGTTAGGGGTTTCGACCGATAAACTCATCTTT
TRDD3	TRDV2	TRDJ1	few	CACDPLLGDTDTDKLIF	TGTGCCTGTGACCCGCTTCTGGGGGATACGGACACCGATAAACTCATCTTT
TRDD3	TRDV2	TRDJ1	medium-sized	CACDPVLGDQETSYTDKLIF	TGTGCCTGTGACCCCGTACTGGGGGATCAAGAAACATCGTACACCGATAAACTCATCTTT
TRDD3	TRDV2	TRDJ1	many	CACESLGDTGDKLIF	TGTGCCTGTGAGTCTCTGGGGGATACCGGCGATAAACTCATCTTT
NA	TRDV2	TRDJ1	medium-sized	CACDFLRAGDPGDKLIF	TGTGCCTGTGACTTCCTCCGGGCTGGGGATCCAGGGGATAAACTCATCTTT
TRDD3	TRDV2	TRDJ1	few	CACDSLGDTRPDKLIF	TGTGCCTGTGACTCCCTGGGGGATACCAGGCCCGATAAACTCATCTTT
TRDD3	TRDV2	TRDJ3	few	CACDTLGDTNSWDTRQMFF	TGTGCCTGTGACACGCTGGGGGATACTAACTCCTGGGACACCCGACAGATGTTTTTC
TRDD3	TRDV2	TRDJ1	medium-sized	CACDTVLGDTVTDKLIF	TGTGCCTGTGACACCGTACTGGGGGATACGGTCACCGATAAACTCATCTTT
TRDD3	TRDV2	TRDJ1	many	CACDPLGSLMKLGDTDADTDKLIF	TGTGCCTGTGATCCGCTCGGATCTCTAATGAAACTGGGGGATACCGATGCGGACACCGATAAACTCATCTTT
TRDD3	TRDV2	TRDJ3	many	CACDTGGGGYQSSWDTRQMFF	TGTGCCTGTGACACCGGAGGTGGGGGATACCAGAGCTCCTGGGACACCCGACAGATGTTTTTC
TRDD3	TRDV2	TRDJ3	NA	CACDPVLGDMGSWDTRQMFF	TGTGCCTGTGACCCAGTACTGGGGGATATGGGCTCCTGGGACACCCGACAGATGTTTTTC
TRDD3	TRDV2	TRDJ1	NA	CACDPLLGESYTDKLIF	TGTGCCTGTGACCCTCTACTGGGGGAATCCTACACCGATAAACTCATCTTT
TRDD3	TRDV2	TRDJ1	few	CACDTVRPILGDTDTDKLIF	TGTGCCTGTGACACCGTCCGGCCGATACTGGGGGATACGGACACCGATAAACTCATCTTT
TRDD3	TRDV2	TRDJ1	few	CACDTVGGGEYTDKLIF	TGTGCCTGTGACACCGTCGGTGGGGGAGAGTACACCGATAAACTCATCTTT
TRDD3	TRDV2	TRDJ3	medium-sized	CACDTLLLGDSDTRQMFF	TGTGCCTGTGACACGCTGTTACTGGGGGATTCTGACACCCGACAGATGTTTTTC
TRDD3	TRDV2	TRDJ3	NA	CACDSVLGDNTPWDTRQMFF	TGTGCCTGTGACTCAGTACTGGGGGACAACACCCCCTGGGACACCCGACAGATGTTTTTC
TRDD3	TRDV2	TRDJ3	few	CACDTPGGYGSSWDTRQMFF	TGTGCCTGTGACACCCCCGGGGGATACGGGAGCTCCTGGGACACCCGACAGATGTTTTTC
TRDD3	TRDV2	TRDJ3	many	CACDTVGGDTPSRDTRQMFF	TGTGCCTGTGACACCGTTGGGGGGGATACCCCTTCCCGGGACACCCGACAGATGTTTTTC
NA	TRDV2	TRDJ1	few	CACDTVGGTATNTDKLIF	TGTGCCTGTGACACCGTCGGCGGTACGGCCACTAACACCGATAAACTCATCTTT
TRDD3	TRDV2	TRDJ1	NA	CACDVLGDTLSYTDKLIF	TGTGCCTGTGACGTACTGGGGGATACGCTCTCATACACCGATAAACTCATCTTT
TRDD3	TRDV2	TRDJ1	many	CACDPVVGDLYTDKLIF	TGTGCCTGTGACCCGGTGGTGGGGGACCTTTACACCGATAAACTCATCTTT
NA	TRDV2	TRDJ1	many	CACDTVGALGRGTDKLIF	TGTGCCTGTGACACCGTCGGAGCCCTAGGAAGAGGGACCGATAAACTCATCTTT
TRDD3	TRDV2	TRDJ1	many	CACDPVGTGGYGVTDKLIF	TGTGCCTGTGACCCGGTGGGTACTGGGGGATACGGGGTCACCGATAAACTCATCTTT
TRDD3	TRDV2	TRDJ1	NA	CACKGVLGDSADKLIF	TGTGCCTGTAAGGGGGTACTGGGGGATAGCGCCGATAAACTCATCTTT
TRDD3	TRDV2	TRDJ1	NA	CACESLGGGYALTDKLIF	TGTGCCTGTGAGAGTCTCGGTGGGGGATACGCACTCACCGATAAACTCATCTTT